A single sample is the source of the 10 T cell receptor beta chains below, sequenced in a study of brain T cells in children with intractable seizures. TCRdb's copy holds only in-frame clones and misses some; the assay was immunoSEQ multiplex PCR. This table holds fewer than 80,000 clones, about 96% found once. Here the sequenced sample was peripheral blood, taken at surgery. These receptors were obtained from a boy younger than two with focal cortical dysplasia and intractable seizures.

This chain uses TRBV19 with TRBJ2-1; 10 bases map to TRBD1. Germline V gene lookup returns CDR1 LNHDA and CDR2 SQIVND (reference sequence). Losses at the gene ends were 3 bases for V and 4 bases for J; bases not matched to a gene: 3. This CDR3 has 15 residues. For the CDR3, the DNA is TGTGCCAGTAGTATCAGGGGACAGGGGTACAATGAGCAGTTCTTC. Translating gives CASSIRGQGYNEQFF. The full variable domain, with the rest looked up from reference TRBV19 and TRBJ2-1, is DGGITQSPKYLFRKEGQNVTLSCEQNLNHDAMYWYRQDPGQGLRLIYYSQIVNDFQKGDIAEGYSVSREKKESFPLTVTSAQKNPTAFYLCASSIRGQGYNEQFFGPGTRLTVL.

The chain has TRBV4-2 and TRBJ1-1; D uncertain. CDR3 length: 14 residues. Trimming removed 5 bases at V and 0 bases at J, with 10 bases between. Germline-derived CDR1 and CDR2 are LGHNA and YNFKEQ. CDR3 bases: TGTGCCAGCAGCTCGGAACCCATGAACACTGAAGCTTTCTTT. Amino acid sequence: CASSSEPMNTEAFF.

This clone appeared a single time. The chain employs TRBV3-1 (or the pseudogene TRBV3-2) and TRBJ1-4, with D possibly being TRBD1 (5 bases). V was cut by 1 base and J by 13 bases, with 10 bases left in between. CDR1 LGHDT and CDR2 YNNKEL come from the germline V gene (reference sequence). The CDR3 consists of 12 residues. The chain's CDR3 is CASSQGHGTLFF. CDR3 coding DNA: TGTGCCAGCAGCCAAGGACACGGGACACTGTTTTTT.

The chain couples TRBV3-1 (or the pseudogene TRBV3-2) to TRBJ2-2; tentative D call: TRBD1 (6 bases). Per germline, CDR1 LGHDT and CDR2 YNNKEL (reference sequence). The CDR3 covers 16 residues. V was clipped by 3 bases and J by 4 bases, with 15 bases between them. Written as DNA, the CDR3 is TGTGCCAGCAGCCACCCGGTGGGGGCGGGCACCGGGGAGCTGTTTTTT. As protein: CASSHPVGAGTGELFF.

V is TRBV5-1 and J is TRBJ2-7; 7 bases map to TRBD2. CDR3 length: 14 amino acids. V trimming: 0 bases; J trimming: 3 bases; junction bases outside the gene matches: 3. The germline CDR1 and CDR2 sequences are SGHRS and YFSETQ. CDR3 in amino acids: CASSLEGTNYEQYF. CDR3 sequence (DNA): TGCGCCAGCAGCTTGGAAGGGACTAACTACGAGCAGTACTTC.

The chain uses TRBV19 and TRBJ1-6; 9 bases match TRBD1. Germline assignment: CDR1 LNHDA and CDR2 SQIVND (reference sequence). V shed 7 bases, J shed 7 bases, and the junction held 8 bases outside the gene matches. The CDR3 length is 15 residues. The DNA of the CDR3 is TGTGCCAGTATCCCGACAGGGGGACGCAATTCACCCCTCCACTTT. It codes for CASIPTGGRNSPLHF. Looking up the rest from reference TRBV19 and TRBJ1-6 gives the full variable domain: DGGITQSPKYLFRKEGQNVTLSCEQNLNHDAMYWYRQDPGQGLRLIYYSQIVNDFQKGDIAEGYSVSREKKESFPLTVTSAQKNPTAFYLCASIPTGGRNSPLHFGNGTRLTVT.

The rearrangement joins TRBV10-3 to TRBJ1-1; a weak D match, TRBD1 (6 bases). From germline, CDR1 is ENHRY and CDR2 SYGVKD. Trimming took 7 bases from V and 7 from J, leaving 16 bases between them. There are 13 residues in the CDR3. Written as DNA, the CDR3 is TGTGCCATCAAGGGGGGGATGGTCGGTGAAGCTTTCTTT. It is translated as CAIKGGMVGEAFF.

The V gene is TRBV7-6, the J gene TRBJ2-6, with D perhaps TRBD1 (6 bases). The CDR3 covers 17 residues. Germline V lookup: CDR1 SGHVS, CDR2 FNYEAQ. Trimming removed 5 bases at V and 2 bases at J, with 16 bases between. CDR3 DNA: TGTGCCAGCAGCCCCGAGGGGGTACACCCTGGGGCCAACGTCCTGACTTTC. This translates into CASSPEGVHPGANVLTF.

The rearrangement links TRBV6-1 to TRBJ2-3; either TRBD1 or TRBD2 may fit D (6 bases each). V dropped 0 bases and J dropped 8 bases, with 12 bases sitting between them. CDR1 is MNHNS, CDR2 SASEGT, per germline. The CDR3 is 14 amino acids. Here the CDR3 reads CASSEAPRGGTQYF. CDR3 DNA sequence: TGTGCCAGCAGTGAAGCTCCCAGGGGAGGTACGCAGTATTTT.

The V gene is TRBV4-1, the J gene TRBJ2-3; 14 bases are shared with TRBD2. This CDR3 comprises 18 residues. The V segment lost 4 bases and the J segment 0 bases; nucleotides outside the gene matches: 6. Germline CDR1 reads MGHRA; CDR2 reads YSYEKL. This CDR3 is CASSRGLAGGSSTDTQYF. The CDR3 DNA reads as TGCGCCAGCAGCCGCGGACTAGCGGGGGGCTCTAGCACAGATACGCAGTATTTT.